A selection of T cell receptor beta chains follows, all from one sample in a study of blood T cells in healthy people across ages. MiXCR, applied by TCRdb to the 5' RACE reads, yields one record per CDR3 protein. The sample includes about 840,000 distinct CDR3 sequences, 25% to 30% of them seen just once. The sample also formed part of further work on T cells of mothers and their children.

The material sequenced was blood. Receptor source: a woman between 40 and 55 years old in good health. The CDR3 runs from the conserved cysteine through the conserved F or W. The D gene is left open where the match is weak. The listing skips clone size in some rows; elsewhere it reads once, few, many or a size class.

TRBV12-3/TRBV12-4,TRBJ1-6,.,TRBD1,TGTGCCAGCAGCACGACAGGGGAGAATTCACCCCTCCACTTT,CASSTTGENSPLHF
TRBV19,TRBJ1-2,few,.,TGTGCCAGTAGTATAGAGGGGAGAGGCTACACCTTC,CASSIEGRGYTF
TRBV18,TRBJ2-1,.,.,TGTGCCAGCTCACCGCTAGGACGGTACAATGAGCAGTTCTTC,CASSPLGRYNEQFF
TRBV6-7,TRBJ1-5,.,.,TGTGCCGGCAGTTACCGGGACCTAGGACAGCCCCAGCATTTT,CAGSYRDLGQPQHF
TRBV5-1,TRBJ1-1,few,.,TGCGCCAGCAGCTACGAGGGTCAGTCCCTTTCAGATGAAGCTTTCTTT,CASSYEGQSLSDEAFF
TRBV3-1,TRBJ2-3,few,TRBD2,TGTGCCAGCAGCCAAGAAGGAACTAGCGGACAGCAGACAGATACGCAGTATTTT,CASSQEGTSGQQTDTQYF
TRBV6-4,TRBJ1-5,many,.,TGTGCCAGCAGTGCAGGGAGCAATCAGCCCCAGCATTTT,CASSAGSNQPQHF
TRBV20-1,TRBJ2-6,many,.,TGCAGTGCTAGAGTGGGGACTGGGGCCAACGTCCTGACTTTC,CSARVGTGANVLTF
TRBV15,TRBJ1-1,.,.,TGTGCCACCGGGGCAGCGAACACTGAAGCTTTCTTT,CATGAANTEAFF
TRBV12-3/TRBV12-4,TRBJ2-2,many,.,TGTGCCAGCAGTGCTAGTAGCTCTTCCACCGGGGAGCTGTTTTTT,CASSASSSSTGELFF
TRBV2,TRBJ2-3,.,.,TGTGCCAGCACTGCGCATCAGCTCAGCCGCATCACAGATACGCAGTATTTT,CASTAHQLSRITDTQYF
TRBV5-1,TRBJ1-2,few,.,TGCGCCAGCAGCTTTTTTCCTTTTGGATACTATGGCTACACCTTC,CASSFFPFGYYGYTF
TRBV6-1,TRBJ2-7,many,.,TGTGCCAGCAGGGAACGAGCGACGACTCCCTACGAGCAGTACTTC,CASRERATTPYEQYF
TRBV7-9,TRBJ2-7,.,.,TGTGCCAGCAGGGACCTGACCGGGTACAATGAGCAGTACTTC,CASRDLTGYNEQYF
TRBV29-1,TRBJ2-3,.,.,TGCAGCTTTAACCCAGCCGGGGGCCCAGATACGCAGTATTTT,CSFNPAGGPDTQYF
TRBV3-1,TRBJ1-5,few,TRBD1,TGTGCCAGCAGCCTGAGGACAGGGATCGGTCTTTATTCTCGATTCAATCAGCCCCAGCATTTT,CASSLRTGIGLYSRFNQPQHF
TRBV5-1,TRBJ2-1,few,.,TGCGCCAGCAGCCCCCCCGGTATTGAGCAGTTCTTC,CASSPPGIEQFF